This T cell receptor beta chain was observed in a study of CD8+CD57+ T cells in acquired aplastic anemia. Genomic DNA was employed as the template in profiling TCR beta VDJ and CDR3. From the reads, TCRdb called clonotypes with MiXCR, one entry per CDR3 protein. The table has 150,000 to 200,000 distinct CDR3 sequences, 45% to 55% seen once. CDR3 length: 13 amino acids. Germline V gene sequence: CDR1 GTSNPN, CDR2 SVGIG (reference sequence). Trimming left V 5 bases short and J 0 bases short, with 8 bases between. This clonotype turned up a few times. Individuals selected for sequencing had exhibited CD8+CD57+ cell expansion on flow cytometry.

The chain has TRBV30 and TRBJ1-5; D not certain. Sequences were obtained from sorted CD4+, CD8+, or CD8+CD57+ T cells (not recorded which) from PBMCs. The sequence derives from a human donor with aplastic anemia. The CDR3 region is CAWAQNSNQPQHF. The CDR3 DNA reads as TGTGCCTGGGCGCAGAATAGCAATCAGCCCCAGCATTTT.